These T cell receptor beta chains were read from a single sample in a study of cytomegalovirus exposure and HLA in healthy donors. Sequenced by immunoSEQ multiplex PCR; TCRdb stores in-frame clones only, minus some. Here the sample spans under 250,000 clones, approximately 82% being singletons. Sequenced sample: PBMCs. These receptors were collected from a woman between 55 and 75 years old in good health and CMV-seropositive. Both conserved end residues are part of each CDR3. The order of the fields is J gene, D gene, clone size, V gene, CDR3 DNA, CDR3 protein. A D gene is named only where the DNA matches it firmly. Clone sizes are given selectively: once, few, many, or a class where the clone is expanded.

TRBJ1-4	TRBD1	few	TRBV9	TGTGCCAGCAGCTTAACGGACAGGGTGAAAAACGAAAAACTGTTTTTT	CASSLTDRVKNEKLFF
TRBJ1-5	.	.	TRBV27	TGTGCCAGCAGTTTAATGGGGGCCTATCAGCCCCAGCATTTT	CASSLMGAYQPQHF
TRBJ1-5	TRBD1	.	TRBV4-1	TGCGCCAGCAGCCGGGACAGTCATAGCAATCAGCCCCAGCATTTT	CASSRDSHSNQPQHF
TRBJ2-2	.	.	TRBV18	TGTGCCAGCTCCCAAGGAGGAGGCACCGGGGAGCTGTTTTTT	CASSQGGGTGELFF
TRBJ2-1	TRBD1	.	TRBV9	TGTGCCAGCAGCGAAACTCCGGGACAGGGGATTGAGCAGTTCTTC	CASSETPGQGIEQFF
TRBJ1-5	.	.	TRBV27	TGTGCCAGCAGACCTCGACAGAGCAATCAGCCCCAGCATTTT	CASRPRQSNQPQHF
TRBJ1-2	TRBD1	.	TRBV19	TGTGCCAGTATGATGTGGGACAGGGGGCGCGGCTATGGCTACACCTTC	CASMMWDRGRGYGYTF
TRBJ2-7	TRBD2	.	TRBV11-2	TGTGCCAGCAGCTTAGTGGCTAGCGGGATAAACGAGCAGTACTTC	CASSLVASGINEQYF
TRBJ2-5	TRBD2	.	TRBV28	TGTGCCAGCAGTTTGGACCTAGGGACTAGCGGGGAGACCCAGTACTTC	CASSLDLGTSGETQYF
TRBJ2-7	TRBD2	.	TRBV10-3	TGTGCCATCAGTGAGGGCGGGACTAGGCGAACCTCCTACGAGCAGTACTTC	CAISEGGTRRTSYEQYF
TRBJ1-5	TRBD1	.	TRBV29-1	TGCAGCGTTACACTGGGGACAGGCAATCAGCCCCAGCATTTT	CSVTLGTGNQPQHF
TRBJ1-6	TRBD1	once	TRBV15	TGTGCCACCAGCACATCGTACAGGGGGCGGTTTAGAAGTTCACCCCTCCACTTT	CATSTSYRGRFRSSPLHF
TRBJ2-1	TRBD2	.	TRBV2	TGTGCCAGCAGTGGGACTAGCGGCCTTAGGGATGAGCAGTTCTTC	CASSGTSGLRDEQFF
TRBJ2-6	.	.	TRBV7-9	TGTGCCAGCAGCCGACCCCTACGGGGTCGCTCTGGGGCCAACGTCCTGACTTTC	CASSRPLRGRSGANVLTF
TRBJ2-7	TRBD1	.	TRBV5-1	TGCGCCAGCAGCTCACAGGGGGACGAGCAGTACTTC	CASSSQGDEQYF
TRBJ2-6	.	.	TRBV2	TGTGCCATCGCACAGAGTTCTGGGGCCAACGTCCTGACTTTC	CAIAQSSGANVLTF
TRBJ2-1	.	.	TRBV28	TGTGCCAGCAGTTTAAGACAGAGGTCCTACAATGAGCAGTTCTTC	CASSLRQRSYNEQFF
TRBJ2-5	.	.	TRBV27	TGTGCCAGCAGTCCCCGACAGCAAGAGACCCAGTACTTC	CASSPRQQETQYF
TRBJ1-1	.	.	TRBV19	TGTGCCAGCCGTTGGGGGGGGGCCACTGAAGCTTTCTTT	CASRWGGATEAFF
TRBJ2-7	TRBD2	.	TRBV4-2	TGTGCCAGCAGCTACACCGGGACTAGTGCCGAGCAGTACTTC	CASSYTGTSAEQYF
TRBJ2-2	TRBD1	.	TRBV27	TGTGCCAGCAGTTACCGACAGGGGGGTTCCGGGGAGCTGTTTTTT	CASSYRQGGSGELFF
TRBJ2-3	.	.	TRBV7-3	TGTGCCAGCAGCAGAGGATTGAGCACAGATACGCAGTATTTT	CASSRGLSTDTQYF
TRBJ2-6	.	.	TRBV4-1	TGCGCCAGCAGCCAAGTATTCTCTGGGGCCAACGTCCTGACTTTC	CASSQVFSGANVLTF
TRBJ2-1	TRBD2	once	TRBV19	TGTGCCAGTAGTATAGAAGGCGGGAGGGGCTACAATGAGCAGTTCTTC	CASSIEGGRGYNEQFF
TRBJ2-7	.	.	TRBV10-1	TGCGCCAGCAGTGTTCTAGCAATCTACGAGCAGTACTTC	CASSVLAIYEQYF
TRBJ1-1	TRBD1	.	TRBV6-5	TGTGCCAGCAGCCAGGGGGCGGCTGGTGAAGCTTTCTTT	CASSQGAAGEAFF
TRBJ2-7	TRBD1	.	TRBV28	TGTGCCAGCAGTTTAAATGGACAGGGGTCCCACGAGCAGTACTTC	CASSLNGQGSHEQYF
TRBJ2-5	TRBD2	few	TRBV4-1	TGCGCCAGCAGTACGGGGACTAGCGTAGAGACCCAGTACTTC	CASSTGTSVETQYF
TRBJ1-2	TRBD1	.	TRBV23-1	TGCGCCAGCAGTCGACAGGGAGATGGCTACACCTTC	CASSRQGDGYTF
TRBJ1-1	.	.	TRBV9	TGTGCCAGCAGCGCCGACAGCTACACTGAAGCTTTCTTT	CASSADSYTEAFF
TRBJ1-4	TRBD1	.	TRBV27	TGTGCCAGCAGTTCCAGGGGGTCAAGTAATGAAAAACTGTTTTTT	CASSSRGSSNEKLFF
TRBJ2-1	TRBD2	once	TRBV7-6	TGTGCCAGCAGCTTAGTTAGCGGGAGTTACAATGAGCAGTTCTTC	CASSLVSGSYNEQFF
TRBJ1-1	.	.	TRBV2	TGTGCCAGCAGTGGGGAGGTTAACACTGAAGCTTTCTTT	CASSGEVNTEAFF
TRBJ2-1	.	.	TRBV20-1	TGCAGTGCTAGTCGCGTTGATGAGCAGTTCTTC	CSASRVDEQFF
TRBJ2-2	.	.	TRBV9	TGTGCCAGCAGCTCCCGTAGACTGAACACCGGGGAGCTGTTTTTT	CASSSRRLNTGELFF
TRBJ2-7	TRBD2	once	TRBV9	TGTGCCAGCAGCCCTCAGGGGACTAGCTTGTCCTACGAGCAGTACTTC	CASSPQGTSLSYEQYF
TRBJ1-1	.	.	TRBV7-3	TGTGCCAGCAGCTTAGGGCGGGGTGAAGCTTTCTTT	CASSLGRGEAFF
TRBJ1-2	.	.	TRBV18	TGTGCCAGCTCCCCCCCTCTAGGGAGCTATGGCTACACCTTC	CASSPPLGSYGYTF
TRBJ2-7	TRBD1	.	TRBV11-3	TGTGCCAGCAGCTTTAGACGCCCACCGGACAGGAAAGCCTACGAGCAGTACTTC	CASSFRRPPDRKAYEQYF
TRBJ2-1	.	.	TRBV5-1	TGCGCCAGCAGCTTGGGCAGGGGCCTTATTTATGGGCAGTTCTTC	CASSLGRGLIYGQFF
TRBJ2-1	.	.	TRBV10-3	TGTGCCATCAGTGAGTCGGTCGGGAACAATGAGCAGTTCTTC	CAISESVGNNEQFF
TRBJ1-1	TRBD1	once	TRBV28	TGTGCCAGCAAGGAGACAGGGACTGAAGCTTTCTTT	CASKETGTEAFF
TRBJ2-1	.	.	TRBV7-9	TGTGCCAGCAGCCCCCTTAGCCCCGGACTGTTCTTC	CASSPLSPGLFF
TRBJ1-4	.	.	TRBV5-4	TGTGCCAGCAGCTTGGAGACAGGAATTAATGAAAAACTGTTTTTT	CASSLETGINEKLFF
TRBJ1-1	.	.	TRBV4-1	TGCGCCAGCAGCCGATCCTCTTTCCCAGGGAACACTGAAGCTTTCTTT	CASSRSSFPGNTEAFF
TRBJ2-1	TRBD1	.	TRBV27	TGTGCCAGCAGTTTAATCTCGGACAGGGCGAATGAGCAGTTCTTC	CASSLISDRANEQFF
TRBJ2-2	TRBD1	.	TRBV10-3	TGTGCCATCGCCCCAGGGGGTTCCGGGGAGCTGTTTTTT	CAIAPGGSGELFF
TRBJ2-6	.	.	TRBV5-1	TGCGCCAGCAGCCCCCTGGAGGGTGGGGCCAACGTCCTGACTTTC	CASSPLEGGANVLTF
TRBJ1-1	TRBD1	.	TRBV6-5	TGTGCCAGCAGTTACTCCGGGACAGTGAACACTGAAGCTTTCTTT	CASSYSGTVNTEAFF
TRBJ1-2	TRBD1	few	TRBV7-9	TGTGCCAGCAGCTTATACGCAGGGGGGCTCTATGGCTACACCTTC	CASSLYAGGLYGYTF
TRBJ1-2	TRBD1	.	TRBV28	TGTGCCAGCACCTCCATCCAGGGGGATATCTATGGCTACACCTTC	CASTSIQGDIYGYTF
TRBJ2-6	.	.	TRBV5-6	TGTGCCAGCAGCTTTACTGGGGCCAACGTCCTGACTTTC	CASSFTGANVLTF
TRBJ2-7	TRBD2	once	TRBV5-6	TGTGCCAGCAGCTTGACTAGCGTCTCGTACGAGCAGTACTTC	CASSLTSVSYEQYF
TRBJ2-7	.	.	TRBV7-9	TGTGCCAGCAGCCCCCTAGGCTACGAGCAGTACTTC	CASSPLGYEQYF
TRBJ2-7	.	.	TRBV5-1	TGCGCCAGCAGCTTACTGGGAGGCGAGCAGTACTTC	CASSLLGGEQYF
TRBJ2-7	.	.	TRBV6-6	TGTGCCAGCAGCCCCGGGACAACCAACGAGCAGTACTTC	CASSPGTTNEQYF
TRBJ1-5	TRBD1	once	TRBV10-3	TGTGCCATCAGTGGGACAGGGTACGATCAGCCCCAGCATTTT	CAISGTGYDQPQHF
TRBJ2-3	TRBD2	.	TRBV5-1	TGCGCCAGCAGCTTTCGGTTAGCGGGATCGGGAGTCACAGATACGCAGTATTTT	CASSFRLAGSGVTDTQYF
TRBJ1-1	.	.	TRBV19	TGTGCCGCCCGAATAAGGGGGAACACTGAAGCTTTCTTT	CAARIRGNTEAFF